The following is a T cell receptor (beta chain) sequence with its context. The CDR3 consists of 15 residues. V dropped 1 base and J dropped 3; count of bases not matched to a gene: 4. Germline assignment: CDR1 LGHDT and CDR2 YNNKEL (reference sequence). This record belongs to a study of control samples from healthy donors and cancer patients. Libraries were prepared by immunoSEQ multiplex PCR; TCRdb keeps only in-frame clonotypes and omits some of them. The sample contains over 80,000 clones, 75% to 85% of which appear only once. The sequencing sample was made of blood. The origin of this receptor is a woman aged 25 to 39 in good health. V usage is TRBV3-1 (or the pseudogene TRBV3-2) and J usage is TRBJ1-1; 8 bases line up with TRBD1. In DNA form, the CDR3 reads TGTGCCAGCAGCCAAGGAGCCAGGGGGCACACTGAAGCTTTCTTT. Translating gives CASSQGARGHTEAFF.